Below, 28 T cell receptor beta chains from the same sample are listed, as sequenced in a study of blood T cell repertoires in COVID-19 (dated by TCRdb to the early 2020s). To prepare the library, the immunoSEQ multiplex PCR assay was applied. The clones in this table, taken by TCRdb from immuneACCESS, are in-frame only. Not every clone is retained; where verified, under half of the shortfall comes from an unresolved V gene, and the cause of the rest is unknown. This sample holds 100,000 or so clones; about three quarters were observed only once. Jointly, the top ten make up 15% to 20% of the sample. Material: peripheral blood. The source of these receptors is a woman aged 65 to 85 with acute or convalescent COVID-19.

J is TRBJ1-2 and V is TRBV14; unclear D gene. The CDR3 is 13 residues long. V lost 0 bases, J lost 5 bases, and 7 bases lay in between. Germline loops: CDR1 SGHDN, CDR2 FVKESK. The CDR3 sequence is CASSQDGPYGYTF. In nucleotides, the CDR3 is TGTGCCAGCAGCCAAGATGGGCCTTATGGCTACACCTTC.

CDR3 bases: TGCAGTGCTGGGGACAGGGTGACGACTTTCTTT. Its protein product is CSAGDRVTTFF. This chain uses TRBV20-1 with TRBJ1-1; 9 positions match TRBD1. From germline, CDR1 is DFQATT and CDR2 SNEGSKA (reference sequence). The CDR3 is 11 amino acids. Trimming took 5 bases from V and 12 from J; bases not matched to a gene: 7.

This clone has a handful of counts. The chain has TRBV2 and TRBJ1-5; 8 bases line up with TRBD1. V shed 6 bases and J 10 bases; nucleotides not matched to a gene: 8. CDR1 and CDR2 from the germline V gene are SNHLY and FYNNEI. This CDR3 region has 13 residues. CDR3 amino acids: CASSGDRSVPQHF. In DNA form, the CDR3 reads TGTGCCAGCAGCGGGGACAGGAGCGTCCCCCAGCATTTT.

This chain connects TRBV5-1 to TRBJ1-2; D perhaps matches TRBD1 (6 bases). V dropped 1 base and J dropped 6 bases, with 13 bases sitting between them. Germline loops: CDR1 SGHRS, CDR2 YFSETQ. The CDR3 loop spans 14 amino acids. This CDR3 is CASSLTTGSDGYTF. In DNA form, the CDR3 reads TGCGCCAGCAGCTTGACCACAGGGTCGGATGGCTACACCTTC. Complete variable domain (other parts from reference TRBV5-1 and TRBJ1-2): KAGVTQTPRYLIKTRGQQVTLSCSPISGHRSVSWYQQTPGQGLQFLFEYFSETQRNKGNFPGRFSGRQFSNSRSEMNVSTLELGDSALYLCASSLTTGSDGYTFGSGTRLTVV.

The sample holds one count of this clone. CDR3 DNA: TGTGCCAGTAGTCCGGACAGCGATCAGCCCCAGCATTTT. Protein sequence: CASSPDSDQPQHF. This sequence joins TRBV19 and TRBJ1-5; TRBD1 might be the D (6 bases). The CDR3 is 13 amino acids. V shed 5 bases and J shed 5 bases, with 10 bases lying between them. The V gene's germline CDR1 is LNHDA and CDR2 SQIVND (reference sequence).

This clone appeared once. This chain connects TRBV5-4 to TRBJ1-1, with TRBD1 as a possible D gene (6 bases). This CDR3 has 15 residues. Germline-derived CDR1 and CDR2 are SGHNT and YYREEE (reference sequence). Between the trimmed V and J ends, which lost 2 bases and 0 bases, there was a span of 11 bases. CDR3 residues: CASSFTGFLNTEAFF. CDR3 sequence (DNA): TGTGCCAGCAGCTTCACAGGGTTCCTGAACACTGAAGCTTTCTTT.

This clone was seen a few times. The rearrangement uses TRBV18 and TRBJ2-7; D gene unclear. The CDR3 covers 16 residues. CDR1 is KGHSH and CDR2 is LQKENI in the germline V gene. V shed 0 bases and J shed 3 bases, with 15 bases lying between them. CDR3: CASSPPSAGRIYEQYF. The CDR3 DNA follows: TGTGCCAGCTCACCACCCTCGGCAGGTCGGATCTACGAGCAGTACTTC.

This sequence joins TRBV27 and TRBJ2-3, with a possible D match to TRBD2 (6 bases). V gave up 6 bases and J gave up 2 bases, with 9 bases separating them. This CDR3 region has 13 residues. Germline V gene data show CDR1 as MNHEY and CDR2 as SMNVEV (reference sequence). DNA for the CDR3: TGTGCCAGCAGATGGACTATCACAGATACGCAGTATTTT. Encoded protein: CASRWTITDTQYF.

The CDR3 region has the DNA TGTGCCAGCAGCCCTATAGCGGGGTACGTAAGGAGCTCCTACAATGAGCAGTTCTTC. It codes for CASSPIAGYVRSSYNEQFF. The genes are TRBV7-9 and TRBJ2-1, with 8 bases identical to TRBD2. Losses at the gene ends were 5 bases for V and 0 bases for J; bases not matched to a gene: 15. This CDR3 contains 19 residues. In germline, CDR1 is SEHNR, CDR2 FQNEAQ (reference sequence).

In its sample, this clone was seen once. This chain links TRBV4-1 with TRBJ2-7; TRBD2 agrees at 7 bases. The CDR3 totals 15 residues. Trimming cost V 0 bases and J 3 bases; bases outside gene matches: 5. Germline assignment: CDR1 MGHRA and CDR2 YSYEKL. CDR3 in amino acids: CASSQDRSGVYEQYF. The CDR3 DNA reads as TGCGCCAGCAGCCAAGATCGAAGCGGGGTCTACGAGCAGTACTTC.

The chain uses TRBV19 and TRBJ2-3, with D possibly matching TRBD1 (5 bases). With 9 bases removed from V and 0 bases from J, the gap between germline ends came to 10 bases. There are 13 residues in the CDR3. Germline CDR1 reads LNHDA; CDR2 reads SQIVND (reference sequence). In DNA, the CDR3 is TGTGCCAGCCGACAGCCGAGCACAGATACGCAGTATTTT. This gives the protein CASRQPSTDTQYF.

Only a few counts were recorded for this clone. The chain uses TRBV30 and TRBJ2-7; 9 bases are shared with TRBD1. V gave up 1 base and J gave up 2 bases; unmatched junction bases: 9. Germline V gene data show CDR1 as GTSNPN and CDR2 as SVGIG (reference sequence). The CDR3 is 16 amino acids. The CDR3 DNA reads TGTGCCTGGAGTGCCGACAGGGGGGCTTTGGCCTACGAGCAGTACTTC. Its translation: CAWSADRGALAYEQYF.

The rearrangement links TRBV16 to TRBJ1-1, with 7 bases lining up with TRBD1. This CDR3 has 14 amino acids. Germline trimming cut 2 bases from V and 1 base from J; bases unmatched to any gene: 1. The germline V gene has CDR1 KGHSY and CDR2 FQNENV. The CDR3 protein is CASSQDRANTEAFF. CDR3 DNA: TGTGCCAGCAGCCAAGACAGGGCGAACACTGAAGCTTTCTTT.

The gene calls are TRBV5-1 and TRBJ2-4, with a possible D match to TRBD1 (6 bases). This CDR3 contains 13 residues. V lost 3 bases and J 10 bases, leaving 14 bases between the germline ends. Germline V gene sequence: CDR1 SGHRS, CDR2 YFSETQ. CDR3 protein: CASSSLTGGIQYF. The CDR3 nucleotides read TGCGCCAGCAGCTCCCTGACAGGTGGGATTCAGTACTTC.

In the case of this clone: It is likely a read error: a sequence one base away is far more abundant. The CDR3 reads CARLRRRGARGGEQYF. The DNA of the CDR3 is TGCGCCCGCTTGCGCCGTCGGGGGGCCCGGGGGGGGGAGCAGTACTTC. V is TRBV5-1 and J is TRBJ2-7; the match to TRBD2 covers 8 bases. The germline gives CDR1 SGHRS, CDR2 YFSETQ. Trimming at V came to 10 bases and at J to 7 bases, leaving 22 bases not matched to a gene. The CDR3 is 16 residues long.

This clone was detected only a few times. The chain employs TRBV12-3 or TRBV12-4 and TRBJ2-7, with unresolved D. The ends were cut back, 1 base at V and 6 bases at J, with 4 bases in the middle. The CDR3 runs 11 residues. CDR3 loop: CASSLGGEQYF. DNA for the CDR3: TGTGCCAGCAGTTTAGGAGGCGAGCAGTACTTC.

The chain combines TRBV28 with TRBJ1-1, with 7 bases identical to TRBD1. Germline V gene sequence: CDR1 MDHEN, CDR2 SYDVKM. The CDR3 has 15 amino acids. The V segment lost 2 bases and the J segment 1 base; nucleotides outside the gene matches: 4. CDR3 amino acids: CASSLEGTANTEAFF. The CDR3 DNA follows: TGTGCCAGCAGTTTAGAGGGGACAGCGAACACTGAAGCTTTCTTT.

The V and J genes are TRBV6-5 and TRBJ1-2; TRBD1 aligns across 7 bases. V trimming: 4 bases; J trimming: 4 bases; junction bases outside the gene matches: 3. The CDR3 has 13 residues. The germline V gene has CDR1 MNHEY and CDR2 SVGAGI. CDR3 protein: CASSFGTAYGYTF. DNA of the CDR3: TGTGCCAGCAGTTTCGGGACAGCCTATGGCTACACCTTC.

This chain connects TRBV29-1 to TRBJ2-3; TRBD2 matches 10 bases. The CDR3 is made up of 18 amino acids. V lost 2 bases to trimming and J lost 0 bases; unmatched junction nucleotides: 11. Germline CDR1 is SQVTM and CDR2 is ANQGSEA. The CDR3 reads CSVEFSSGGAQSTDTQYF. DNA for the CDR3: TGCAGCGTTGAATTCTCTAGCGGGGGTGCCCAAAGCACAGATACGCAGTATTTT.

The chain is built from TRBV7-9 and TRBJ1-3; 8 bases match TRBD1. V trimming: 4 bases; J trimming: 4 bases; junction bases outside the gene matches: 9. The CDR3 has 16 residues. Germline V CDR1 and CDR2: SEHNR, FQNEAQ (reference sequence). The CDR3 reads CASSSQQGEAGNTIYF. The DNA of the CDR3 is TGTGCCAGCAGCTCGCAACAGGGGGAAGCGGGAAACACCATATATTTT.

This clone was detected a few times. The chain is built from TRBV7-2 and TRBJ2-5; the match to TRBD2 covers 8 bases. The CDR3 covers 15 residues. The J segment lost 4 bases and the V segment lost 3 bases, leaving 7 bases of the junction unmatched. Germline CDR1 is SGHTA and CDR2 is FQGNSA. CDR3 bases: TGTGCCAGCAGCTTCGGGGGGGCGGGAGCAGAGACCCAGTACTTC. Translating it yields CASSFGGAGAETQYF.

This chain connects TRBV4-1 to TRBJ2-3, with TRBD2 matching 9 bases. The CDR3 length is 17 residues. With 1 base clipped from V and 4 bases from J, the junction kept 9 bases outside the gene matches. Looked up from germline, CDR1 is MGHRA and CDR2 is YSYEKL. CDR3 nucleotides: TGCGCCAGCAGCCAAGGCGTAGCGGGGGCATGGGCAGATACGCAGTATTTT. Residues: CASSQGVAGAWADTQYF.

This chain joins TRBV6-4 and TRBJ2-3, with 8 bases identical to TRBD1. CDR3 length equals 13 residues. The V gene's germline CDR1 is MRHNA and CDR2 SNTAGT. J was trimmed by 5 bases and V by 3 bases; bases with no gene match: 1. The CDR3 DNA follows: TGTGCCAGCAGTGAACAGGGGGTAGATACGCAGTATTTT. Its translation is CASSEQGVDTQYF.

The genes are TRBV10-3 and TRBJ2-1, with 7 bases that match TRBD2. The CDR3 has 14 amino acids. V lost 6 bases to trimming and J lost 8 bases; unmatched junction nucleotides: 10. Germline V CDR1 and CDR2: ENHRY, SYGVKD. The CDR3 DNA reads as TGTGCCATCAGCGATACTAGCGTTGTGCATGAGCAGTTCTTC. Its translation is CAISDTSVVHEQFF.

There are a few counts of this clone. This rearrangement joins TRBV5-1 to TRBJ1-6, with TRBD1 matching 7 bases. Trimming cost V 4 bases and J 5 bases; bases outside gene matches: 6. This CDR3 is 15 amino acids long. Germline V lookup: CDR1 SGHRS, CDR2 YFSETQ. DNA for the CDR3: TGCGCCAGCAGCCTACCGGGACAGAATAATTCACCCCTCCACTTT. Protein sequence: CASSLPGQNNSPLHF.

This clone came up a few times. The rearrangement uses TRBV7-9 and TRBJ2-5; D may be TRBD1 (5 bases). The CDR3 extends over 12 amino acids. V lost 5 bases and J lost 7, with 11 bases in between. Germline CDR1 SEHNR, CDR2 FQNEAQ (reference sequence). DNA of the CDR3: TGTGCCAGCAGCACTGGGGCCCTGACCCAGTACTTC. This translates into CASSTGALTQYF.

V and J are TRBV24-1 and TRBJ2-5, with 13 bases lining up with TRBD2. The trim removed 5 bases at V and 0 bases at J, leaving 2 bases unmatched. The CDR3 sequence is 16 residues long. Germline loops: CDR1 KGHDR, CDR2 SFDVKD. The CDR3 reads CATSGGTSGNQETQYF. CDR3 sequence (DNA): TGTGCCACCAGTGGGGGGACTAGCGGGAACCAAGAGACCCAGTACTTC.

The CDR3 bases are TGTGCCAGCAGCTTATCCCAGATCTCCTACAATGAGCAGTTCTTC. Translated: CASSLSQISYNEQFF. The chain is built from TRBV7-2 and TRBJ2-1; no firm D call. Per germline, CDR1 SGHTA and CDR2 FQGNSA. Between the trimmed V and J ends, which lost 2 bases and 0 bases, there was a span of 8 bases. This CDR3 has 15 residues.